These T cell receptor beta chains were read from a single sample in a study of glioma-infiltrating T cells after dendritic cell vaccination. The method was immunoSEQ multiplex PCR; TCRdb's version includes in-frame clones alone and lacks a portion of them. The sample records 100,000 or so clones, 85% to 90% being singletons. The sequences come from blood, collected after dendritic cell vaccination. The receptors come from a human donor with glioblastoma. Each CDR3 is given with its conserved first and last residue. Each record gives: V gene, D gene, clone size, J gene, CDR3 length, CDR3 protein, CDR3 DNA. The D gene is left open where the match is weak. Clone size is not always given. Where it is, it says once, few, many or a class for expanded clones.

>TRBV5-6|NA|NA|TRBJ2-3|14
CASSHVRGTDTQYF
TGTGCCAGCAGCCATGTGCGGGGCACAGATACGCAGTATTTT
>TRBV6-5|NA|once|TRBJ1-3|13
CASSYQAGNTIYF
TGTGCCAGCAGTTACCAGGCGGGAAACACCATATATTTT
>TRBV11-2|NA|NA|TRBJ2-7|15
CASSLVAGEWSEQYF
TGTGCCAGCAGCTTAGTGGCAGGGGAATGGAGCGAGCAGTACTTC
>TRBV29-1|TRBD2|once|TRBJ2-7|13
CSVSAGGPYEQYF
TGCAGCGTTAGTGCGGGAGGGCCCTACGAGCAGTACTTC
>TRBV27|NA|NA|TRBJ2-4|14
CASSPNVRANIQYF
TGTGCCAGCAGTCCCAATGTGAGGGCGAACATTCAGTACTTC
>TRBV6-5|TRBD1|NA|TRBJ1-2|14
CASSYPRGQGGYTF
TGTGCCAGCAGTTACCCGAGGGGGCAGGGTGGCTACACCTTC
>TRBV2|NA|NA|TRBJ2-5|11
CASSERETQYF
TGTGCCAGCAGTGAACGGGAGACCCAGTACTTC
>TRBV6-1|NA|NA|TRBJ2-7|15
CASSEAARLTYEQYF
TGTGCCAGCAGTGAAGCTGCACGTCTAACCTACGAGCAGTACTTC
>TRBV5-6|NA|NA|TRBJ1-5|13
CASSLGGLQPQHF
TGTGCCAGCAGCTTGGGGGGGCTTCAGCCCCAGCATTTT
>TRBV7-9|TRBD2|NA|TRBJ2-7|16
CASSWKRAGGKDEQYF
TGTGCCAGCAGCTGGAAACGGGCGGGAGGGAAGGACGAGCAGTACTTC
>TRBV6-1|TRBD1|once|TRBJ2-3|14
CASRPGQGIDTQYF
TGTGCCAGCAGGCCGGGACAGGGGATAGATACGCAGTATTTT
>TRBV14|NA|NA|TRBJ1-1|13
CASSQERDTEAFF
TGTGCCAGCAGCCAAGAGAGAGACACTGAAGCTTTCTTT
>TRBV5-1|NA|NA|TRBJ1-1|13
CASSTGERTEAFF
TGCGCCAGCAGCACCGGAGAACGGACTGAAGCTTTCTTT
>TRBV30|TRBD1|once|TRBJ1-4|14
CAWTPGGRDEKLFF
TGTGCCTGGACTCCAGGGGGCAGGGATGAAAAACTGTTTTTT
>TRBV18|TRBD2|NA|TRBJ2-5|17
CASSPGTSGGLVETQYF
TGTGCCAGCTCACCTGGGACTAGCGGGGGCCTCGTCGAGACCCAGTACTTC
>TRBV5-1|TRBD1|NA|TRBJ2-3|15
CASSLGQGSTDTQYF
TGCGCCAGCAGCTTAGGACAGGGAAGCACAGATACGCAGTATTTT
>TRBV27|NA|NA|TRBJ1-1|13
CASSLGGHTEAFF
TGTGCCAGCAGTTTGGGGGGACACACTGAAGCTTTCTTT
>TRBV11-3|TRBD1|NA|TRBJ2-2|15
CASSLGTGGTGELFF
TGTGCCAGCAGCTTAGGCACAGGGGGAACCGGGGAGCTGTTTTTT
>TRBV5-1|TRBD2|few|TRBJ2-5|15
CASSLAQPGGETQYF
TGCGCCAGCAGCTTGGCTCAACCCGGGGGGGAGACCCAGTACTTC
>TRBV18|NA|once|TRBJ1-5|15
CASSRSGGSNQPQHF
TGTGCCAGCTCACGGTCCGGGGGTAGCAATCAGCCCCAGCATTTT
>TRBV30|TRBD1|once|TRBJ1-6|17
CAWSAPDRRPGNSPLHF
TGTGCCTGGAGTGCGCCGGACAGGAGACCCGGGAATTCCCCCCTCCACTTT
>TRBV12-5|NA|once|TRBJ2-6|20
CASAPLGAQGIFSGANVLTF
TGTGCTAGTGCCCCCCTAGGTGCGCAGGGAATTTTCTCTGGGGCCAACGTCCTGACTTTC
>TRBV28|TRBD1|NA|TRBJ1-4|13
CASEGTVGEKLFF
TGTGCCAGCGAAGGGACAGTTGGAGAAAAACTGTTTTTT
>TRBV5-6|TRBD2|NA|TRBJ2-7|15
CASRPGLASRGEQYF
TGTGCCAGCAGACCGGGACTAGCCTCCCGAGGCGAGCAGTACTTC
>TRBV5-6|NA|NA|TRBJ1-5|12
CASSLPDQPQHF
TGTGCCAGCAGCTTGCCAGATCAGCCCCAGCATTTT
>TRBV28|NA|NA|TRBJ1-5|12
CASSLLNQPQHF
TGTGCCAGCAGTTTACTGAATCAGCCCCAGCATTTT
>TRBV7-9|NA|NA|TRBJ2-5|14
CASSLLDGDETQYF
TGTGCCAGCAGCCTTCTGGACGGGGATGAGACCCAGTACTTC
>TRBV30|NA|NA|TRBJ1-6|17
CAWSVSARGAYNSPLHF
TGTGCCTGGAGTGTATCTGCCCGGGGGGCCTATAATTCCCCCCTCCACTTT
>TRBV9|NA|NA|TRBJ1-4|14
CASSVGGPNEKLFF
TGTGCCAGCAGCGTAGGGGGGCCTAATGAAAAACTGTTTTTT
>TRBV7-3|NA|NA|TRBJ1-5|14
CASSLDLSNQPQHF
TGTGCCAGCAGCTTAGACTTATCCAATCAGCCCCAGCATTTT
>TRBV2|NA|NA|TRBJ1-6|14
CASTLQGYNSPLHF
TGTGCCAGCACCCTACAGGGTTATAATTCACCCCTCCACTTT
>TRBV30|TRBD1|NA|TRBJ2-4|17
CAWTRQGSDGAKNIQYF
TGTGCCTGGACCCGACAGGGCTCAGACGGAGCCAAAAACATTCAGTACTTC
>TRBV4-2|NA|NA|TRBJ1-2|12
CASSQVEDGYTF
TGTGCCAGCAGCCAAGTTGAGGATGGCTACACCTTC
>TRBV9|TRBD2|NA|TRBJ2-3|17
CASSVAAVAGSLDTQYF
TGTGCCAGCAGCGTAGCTGCAGTAGCGGGGTCTTTGGATACGCAGTATTTT
>TRBV30|TRBD2|once|TRBJ2-4|13
CAWSPPGGYIQYF
TGTGCCTGGTCCCCCCCCGGGGGGTACATTCAGTACTTC
>TRBV5-4|TRBD2|NA|TRBJ2-7|14
CASSSGTSGSEQYF
TGTGCCAGCAGCTCCGGGACTAGTGGGTCTGAGCAGTACTTC
>TRBV11-3|TRBD1|NA|TRBJ2-3|16
CASSLTRTGRTDTQYF
TGTGCCAGCAGCTTAACCCGGACAGGGAGGACAGATACGCAGTATTTT
>TRBV11-2|TRBD1|few|TRBJ2-1|15
CASSLGTGGINEQFF
TGTGCCAGCAGCTTAGGGACAGGGGGTATCAATGAGCAGTTCTTC
>TRBV2|NA|NA|TRBJ1-1|13
CASMAQPDTEAFF
TGTGCCAGCATGGCACAGCCGGACACTGAAGCTTTCTTT
>TRBV5-1|TRBD2|NA|TRBJ2-1|15
CASSPTSGTYNEQFF
TGCGCCAGCAGCCCTACTAGCGGGACTTACAATGAGCAGTTCTTC
>TRBV18|NA|NA|TRBJ2-2|13
CASSPPSSGELFF
TGTGCCAGCTCACCACCTAGCTCCGGGGAGCTGTTTTTT
>TRBV5-4|NA|NA|TRBJ1-6|16
CASSLAGAGYNSPLHF
TGTGCCAGCAGCTTGGCAGGGGCGGGTTATAATTCACCCCTCCACTTT
>TRBV18|NA|NA|TRBJ1-2|13
CASSEGGEYGYTF
TGTGCCAGCTCCGAAGGAGGGGAGTATGGCTACACCTTC